This entry describes one T cell receptor beta chain. These data come from a study of blood T cell repertoires in COVID-19. The CDR3 is 12 residues long. In germline, CDR1 is MNHEY, CDR2 SVGAGI. V lost 10 bases to trimming and J lost 4 bases; unmatched junction nucleotides: 4. TCRdb's table, derived via immunoSEQ multiplex PCR, lists solely in-frame clones and lacks some. The table lists approximately 80,000 clones, roughly four fifths of them singletons, with around a quarter in the top ten. The gene calls are TRBV6-5 and TRBJ1-3; 7 bases match TRBD1. This receptor was obtained from a human donor in a cohort sampled during active COVID-19. The sample was peripheral blood. Here the CDR3 DNA reads TGTGCCACCACAGGGGTGGGAAACACCATATATTTT. This gives the protein CATTGVGNTIYF.